This T cell receptor (beta chain) was captured in a study of cytomegalovirus exposure and HLA in healthy donors. Study-level results: Analyses of presence and absence presupposed an approximately uniform sequencing depth across donors. As a later analysis revealed, most CMV-associated TCR beta chains appeared HLA-restricted. In vitro testing confirmed three CMV-associated chains as specific for CMV antigens.

This CDR3 has 13 amino acids. V gave up 3 bases and J gave up 1 base, with 7 bases separating them. Germline V gene sequence: CDR1 SGHNT, CDR2 YYREEE (reference sequence). Concerning this clone itself: Its antigen is unidentified.

13 Jbeta primers and 60 Vbeta primers were used for the PCR. The data were produced by immunoSEQ multiplex PCR, yet TCRdb's version contains in-frame clones alone and is incomplete. The sample comprises 150,000 to 200,000 clones, about 77% of which are singletons, and about 2.4% rests with the top ten. The sequenced sample was PBMCs. The chain recombines TRBV5-4 with TRBJ2-5, with a possible D match to TRBD1 (5 bases). The receptor's source is a woman between 40 and 55 years old in good health and CMV-seropositive. CDR3 loop: CASSSQVQETQYF. CDR3 coding DNA: TGTGCCAGCAGCTCACAGGTCCAAGAGACCCAGTACTTC.